Shown below are 27 T cell receptor beta chains from a single sample sequenced in a study of PD-1 blockade in classical Hodgkin lymphoma. This table comes from immunoSEQ multiplex PCR, and its TCRdb copy is limited to in-frame clones, with some not included. The sample records more than 140,000 clones, around 73% being singletons. Brentuximab vedotin exposure varied among the patients, all of whom had relapsed after autologous stem cell transplantation. The source material was peripheral blood mononuclear cells (PBMCs), sampled before the second cycle of nivolumab. Receptors originate from a human donor with classical Hodgkin lymphoma.

This chain uses TRBV6-5 with TRBJ1-1, with 11 bases matching TRBD1. This CDR3 spans 15 amino acids. Germline CDR1 and CDR2: MNHEY and SVGAGI. V was clipped by 2 bases and J by 4 bases; unmatched bases: 3. CDR3 DNA sequence: TGTGCCAGCAGTTACCCGGGGACAGGGGGCACTGAAGCTTTCTTT. It encodes CASSYPGTGGTEAFF.

The rearrangement joins TRBV15 to TRBJ2-7; 9 nucleotides align to TRBD1. CDR1 is LNHNV and CDR2 is YYDKDF in the germline V gene (reference sequence). The CDR3 is 16 amino acids. V lost 1 base to trimming and J lost 3 bases; unmatched junction nucleotides: 7. In DNA form, the CDR3 reads TGTGCCACCAGCAGAGTCCGGACAGGGGCCTTCTACGAGCAGTACTTC. This translates into CATSRVRTGAFYEQYF. The full variable domain, completed using reference TRBV15 and TRBJ2-7, is DAMVIQNPRYQVTQFGKPVTLSCSQTLNHNVMYWYQQKSSQAPKLLFHYYDKDFNNEADTPDNFQSRRPNTSFCFLDIRSPGLGDTAMYLCATSRVRTGAFYEQYFGPGTRLTVT.

V gene TRBV6-5 combines with J gene TRBJ1-2; possible D gene TRBD1, 5 bases. V was pared by 2 bases and J by 7 bases, with 11 bases between. Germline V gene lookup returns CDR1 MNHEY and CDR2 SVGAGI. The length of the CDR3 is 13 residues. DNA of the CDR3: TGTGCCAGCAGTTACCCCCCCGGGGGTGGCTACACCTTC. As protein: CASSYPPGGGYTF.

This clone has a count of ten or more. V and J are TRBV30 and TRBJ2-7; D unresolved. Trimming removed 4 bases from V and 2 bases from J, with 12 bases in between. The CDR3 runs to 13 residues. Germline CDR1 GTSNPN, CDR2 SVGIG (reference sequence). This chain's CDR3 is CAWKGGFTYEQYF. CDR3 in DNA: TGTGCCTGGAAGGGTGGGTTTACCTACGAGCAGTACTTC.

This clone was seen only once. This chain connects TRBV28 to TRBJ2-7; no firm D call. Germline CDR1 MDHEN, CDR2 SYDVKM. The V end lost 4 bases, the J end lost 8 bases, and 9 bases lay between the germline ends. The CDR3 has 11 amino acids. The CDR3 coding sequence is TGTGCCAGCAGTTGGGGTGGGAAGCAGTACTTC. It codes for CASSWGGKQYF.

The chain combines TRBV7-9 with TRBJ2-5; perhaps TRBD2 as D (5 bases). The germline gives CDR1 SEHNR, CDR2 FQNEAQ (reference sequence). The CDR3 contains 14 residues. V was pared by 1 base and J by 2 bases, with 8 bases between. CDR3 sequence reads: CASSLVLEQETQYF. The DNA for the CDR3 is TGTGCCAGCAGCTTAGTACTAGAACAAGAGACCCAGTACTTC. Based on the CDR3 plus reference TRBV7-9 and TRBJ2-5, the full variable domain is DTGVSQNPRHKITKRGQNVTFRCDPISEHNRLYWYRQTLGQGPEFLTYFQNEAQLEKSRLLSDRFSAERPKGSFSTLEIQRTEQGDSAMYLCASSLVLEQETQYFGPGTRLLVL.

This clone is judged medium-sized. The chain recombines TRBV2 with TRBJ1-5; D is undetermined. Trimming pared 6 bases from V and 2 bases from J, leaving 11 bases between. CDR1 SNHLY and CDR2 FYNNEI come from the germline V gene. The CDR3 length is 14 residues. The CDR3 here is CASRGSGGNQPQHF. CDR3 DNA: TGTGCCAGCAGGGGATCTGGGGGCAATCAGCCCCAGCATTTT. Drawing the rest from reference TRBV2 and TRBJ1-5, the complete variable domain is EPEVTQTPSHQVTQMGQEVILRCVPISNHLYFYWYRQILGQKVEFLVSFYNNEISEKSEIFDDQFSVERPDGSNFTLKIRSTKLEDSAMYFCASRGSGGNQPQHFGDGTRLSIL.

The chain uses TRBV6-5 and TRBJ2-3; 10 bases are a match to TRBD1. J was trimmed by 3 bases and V by 6 bases; bases with no gene match: 6. The CDR3 length is 15 residues. Germline V lookup: CDR1 MNHEY, CDR2 SVGAGI. Here the CDR3 DNA reads TGTGCCAGCAGAGAACCGGGACAGGGGACAGATACGCAGTATTTT. This encodes CASREPGQGTDTQYF.

The chain has TRBV19 and TRBJ2-1, with unresolved D. Between the trimmed V and J ends, which lost 1 base and 5 bases, there was a span of 6 bases. CDR1 is LNHDA and CDR2 is SQIVND in the germline V gene (reference sequence). CDR3 length: 13 amino acids. The CDR3 bases are TGTGCCAGTAGTATAGGGACGCACAATGAGCAGTTCTTC. This translates into CASSIGTHNEQFF.

A few counts support this clone. V and J are TRBV18 and TRBJ1-5, with 9 bases identical to TRBD1. Germline V lookup: CDR1 KGHSH, CDR2 LQKENI. V lost 6 bases, J lost 4 bases, and 7 bases stayed unmatched. The CDR3 length is 15 residues. DNA of the CDR3: TGTGCCAGCTCGTCGGGACAGGGCGGGAATCAGCCCCAGCATTTT. This translates into CASSSGQGGNQPQHF.

The chain employs TRBV6-5 and TRBJ2-1, with D perhaps assigned TRBD1 or TRBD2 (7 bases each). CDR1 is MNHEY, CDR2 SVGAGI, per germline. The length of the CDR3 is 14 residues. Trimming shortened V by 8 bases and J by 12 bases, and 23 bases separated the two germline ends. CDR3 region: CASAPLSQGRGQFF. The CDR3 DNA follows: TGTGCCAGCGCGCCTTTATCACAGGGGAGGGGGCAGTTCTTC.

There are many counts of this clone. The genes are TRBV19 and TRBJ1-6; no firm D call. This CDR3 comprises 12 residues. V was shortened by 8 bases and J by 3 bases, with 5 bases between the two germline ends. The germline V gene encodes CDR1 LNHDA and CDR2 SQIVND (reference sequence). CDR3: CASSGYNSPLHF. The CDR3 coding sequence is TGTGCCAGTTCAGGCTATAATTCACCCCTCCACTTT.

The V and J genes are TRBV7-2 and TRBJ1-4; D unclear. Germline lookup yields CDR1 SGHTA and CDR2 FQGNSA. This CDR3 has 13 amino acids. V lost 5 bases and J 2 bases, leaving 6 bases between the germline ends. CDR3 in amino acids: CASSQRTNEKLFF. The CDR3 DNA follows: TGTGCCAGCAGCCAGAGGACTAATGAAAAACTGTTTTTT.

The chain links TRBV11-3 to TRBJ2-7; 7 positions agree with TRBD2. This CDR3 contains 14 residues. From germline, CDR1 is SGHNT and CDR2 YENEEA. The V and J ends lost 5 bases and 4 bases, in that order; junction bases with no gene match: 8. The CDR3 coding sequence is TGTGCCAGCAGCCCGGGGGGAAAGTGGTACGAGCAGTACTTC. This encodes CASSPGGKWYEQYF.

V gene TRBV7-9 combines with J gene TRBJ1-2; D is ambiguous. The CDR3 is 12 amino acids. The V gene's germline CDR1 is SEHNR and CDR2 FQNEAQ (reference sequence). With 5 bases removed from V and 8 bases from J, the gap between germline ends came to 12 bases. The CDR3 sequence is CASSPGGNGYTF. The CDR3 nucleotides read TGTGCCAGCAGCCCAGGTGGTAACGGCTACACCTTC.

The CDR3 spells CASSYQTGAGANVLTF. The CDR3 region has the DNA TGTGCCAGCAGTTACCAGACAGGGGCCGGGGCCAACGTCCTGACTTTC. V is TRBV6-5 and J is TRBJ2-6; 8 bases match TRBD1. J was trimmed by 4 bases and V by 2 bases; bases with no gene match: 4. This CDR3 is 16 amino acids long. Germline CDR1 MNHEY, CDR2 SVGAGI.

The chain carries TRBV9 and TRBJ2-5; 8 bases match TRBD2. The germline CDR1 and CDR2 sequences are SGDLS and YYNGEE. This CDR3 comprises 16 residues. J lost 4 bases, V lost 0 bases, and 8 bases had no gene match. CDR3 DNA sequence: TGTGCCAGCAGCGTAGGTATCGGGGGGGCTATAGAGACCCAGTACTTC. Protein: CASSVGIGGAIETQYF.

This chain uses TRBV5-8 with TRBJ2-3, with D possibly TRBD2 on 6 matching bases. Germline V gene data show CDR1 as SGHTS and CDR2 as YDEGEE. V lost 5 bases and J lost 6, with 19 bases in between. This CDR3 contains 15 residues. This CDR3 is CASRRSRAGLDTQYF. CDR3 nucleotides: TGTGCCAGCAGAAGGAGCCGGGCGGGATTGGATACGCAGTATTTT.

J is TRBJ2-5 and V is TRBV28; D perhaps matches TRBD2 (6 bases). Deletions cut 5 bases from V and 4 bases from J, with 29 bases between. The CDR3 is made up of 19 amino acids. Germline V gene data show CDR1 as MDHEN and CDR2 as SYDVKM. This CDR3 reads CASSIFGGEQSGIGETQYF. CDR3 bases: TGTGCCAGCAGTATCTTCGGCGGGGAGCAATCAGGGATCGGAGAGACCCAGTACTTC.

This clone was counted only a few times. The V call is TRBV2, the J call TRBJ2-3; possibly TRBD1 or TRBD2 for D (5 bases each). Per germline, CDR1 SNHLY and CDR2 FYNNEI. With 4 bases removed from V and 0 bases from J, the gap between germline ends came to 11 bases. CDR3 size: 15 residues. Here the CDR3 reads CASSAGPHSTDTQYF. CDR3 DNA sequence: TGTGCCAGCAGTGCGGGACCGCATAGCACAGATACGCAGTATTTT. Full variable domain (rest looked up from reference TRBV2 and TRBJ2-3): EPEVTQTPSHQVTQMGQEVILRCVPISNHLYFYWYRQILGQKVEFLVSFYNNEISEKSEIFDDQFSVERPDGSNFTLKIRSTKLEDSAMYFCASSAGPHSTDTQYFGPGTRLTVL.

The rearrangement links TRBV9 to TRBJ1-1, with a tentative D call TRBD1 (5 bases). V lost 0 bases and J lost 1, with 10 bases in between. In germline, CDR1 is SGDLS, CDR2 YYNGEE. The CDR3 totals 15 residues. Written as DNA, the CDR3 is TGTGCCAGCAGCGTAGGTTATGGACAGAACACTGAAGCTTTCTTT. This translates into CASSVGYGQNTEAFF. Combining the CDR3 with reference TRBV9 and TRBJ1-1 gives the whole variable domain DSGVTQTPKHLITATGQRVTLRCSPRSGDLSVYWYQQSLDQGLQFLIQYYNGEERAKGNILERFSAQQFPDLHSELNLSSLELGDSALYFCASSVGYGQNTEAFFGQGTRLTVV.

The chain combines TRBV2 with TRBJ2-7; D remains ambiguous. V lost 3 bases, J lost 3 bases, and 6 bases lay in between. In germline, CDR1 is SNHLY, CDR2 FYNNEI. The CDR3 sequence is 12 residues long. CDR3 protein: CASSDDYYEQYF. Here the CDR3 DNA reads TGTGCCAGCAGTGATGATTACTACGAGCAGTACTTC.

This clone turned up a few times. The chain employs TRBV19 and TRBJ2-3; D possibly uses TRBD1 or TRBD2 (5 bases each). Trimming removed 5 bases at V and 5 bases at J, with 11 bases between. There are 13 residues in the CDR3. Germline CDR1 and CDR2: LNHDA and SQIVND (reference sequence). The CDR3 spells CASSEGHRDTQYF. The CDR3 DNA follows: TGTGCCAGTAGTGAGGGGCACCGAGATACGCAGTATTTT.

The V and J genes are TRBV7-3 and TRBJ1-1; 8 bases agree with TRBD1. The CDR3 is 14 residues long. V lost 5 bases to trimming and J lost 4 bases; unmatched junction nucleotides: 6. CDR1 and CDR2 from the germline V gene are SGHTA and FQGTGA. The CDR3 sequence: CASSQSTGVTEAFF. CDR3 bases: TGTGCCAGCAGCCAATCGACAGGGGTCACTGAAGCTTTCTTT.

The chain couples TRBV10-3 to TRBJ1-2, with TRBD1 as a possible D gene (6 bases). CDR1 is ENHRY and CDR2 is SYGVKD in the germline V gene. The germline V and J ends were trimmed by 3 bases and 8 bases, with 13 bases remaining between them. The CDR3 sequence is 13 residues long. DNA for the CDR3: TGTGCCATCAGTGAACAGGGCCACGCCGGCTACACCTTC. Translation gives CAISEQGHAGYTF.

This clone turned up a few times. The CDR3 nucleotides read TGTGCCAGCAGCTCAACTGGGATCTACACCTTC. Amino acids: CASSSTGIYTF. The chain uses TRBV9 and TRBJ1-2; D uncertain. The CDR3 is made up of 11 amino acids. From germline, CDR1 is SGDLS and CDR2 YYNGEE. The V gene lost 4 bases and the J gene lost 10 bases, with 11 bases spanning the gap.

The CDR3 region has the DNA TGTGCCAGCACCCCAGGGGGTCTCAGGGTACGGTACGAGCAGTACTTC. As protein: CASTPGGLRVRYEQYF. The rearrangement joins TRBV28 to TRBJ2-7; 7 positions agree with TRBD1. Germline values: CDR1 MDHEN, CDR2 SYDVKM. Losses at the gene ends were 7 bases for V and 4 bases for J; bases not matched to a gene: 16. CDR3 length equals 16 residues.